This T cell receptor (beta chain) originates from a study of neurological immune-mediated disorders. At the level of the study: Of the multiple sclerosis patients, roughly 35 in total, some 30 were relapsing-remitting and 3 were secondary progressive.

The cells used in sorted libraries, CD4+ or CD8+ T cells, numbered more than 850,000. This clonotype was seen ten or more times. Synthesis of cDNA used 5'RACE (with 10-nucleotide random UMIs). A single record per CDR3 protein comes from TCRdb applying MiXCR to the 5' RACE reads. This table holds tens of thousands of distinct CDR3 sequences, approximately 6.2% found once. This TCR derives from a woman between 18 and 29 years old with multiple sclerosis. Sequencing input: CD4+ T cells from blood.

In DNA, the CDR3 is TGTGCCAGCAGCTTGATGGGCACGACCTCTGGAAACACCATATATTTT. It encodes CASSLMGTTSGNTIYF. The rearrangement links TRBV7-9 to TRBJ1-3; D unresolved. The CDR3 is made up of 16 amino acids. The germline V gene has CDR1 SEHNR and CDR2 FQNEAQ (reference sequence). With 3 bases removed from V and 0 bases from J, the gap between germline ends came to 12 bases.